Presented here are 26 T cell receptor beta chains from one specimen sequenced in a study of molecular identifiers for immune sequencing clone quantification. TCRdb reanalysed the PCR reads using MiXCR and keeps one entry per CDR3 protein. The sample has over 550,000 distinct CDR3 sequences; about 25% are singletons. Material: naive CD8+ T cells from blood, with Jurkat cell RNA spiked in. Subset here: FACS-sorted CD8+CD4-CCR7+CD45RA+ naive T cells. The source is a human donor in good health. Some libraries in this study had Jurkat cell RNA spiked in.

The gene calls are TRBV12-3 or TRBV12-4 and TRBJ2-2; 10 bases fit TRBD2. After removal of 7 bases from V and 8 bases from J, the junction contained 10 bases not matched to a gene. The CDR3 covers 15 residues. In DNA form, the CDR3 reads TGTGCCAGCAATAGTCCCCTAGCGGGAGCTGGGGAGCTGTTTTTT. Translated, it gives CASNSPLAGAGELFF.

This clonotype occurred many times. The rearrangement joins TRBV6-6 to TRBJ2-7, with D tentatively TRBD2 (5 bases). V lost 4 bases and J 2 bases, leaving 9 bases between the germline ends. Germline CDR1 MNHNY, CDR2 SVGAGI (reference sequence). CDR3 size: 13 residues. CDR3 protein: CASSSGDTYEQYF. In nucleotides, the CDR3 is TGTGCCAGCAGTTCCGGGGATACCTACGAGCAGTACTTC.

The CDR3 loop is CASRSYGGETQYF. The CDR3 DNA sequence: TGTGCCAGCAGGTCATACGGGGGAGAGACCCAGTACTTC. This chain joins TRBV7-3 and TRBJ2-5; possible D gene TRBD2, 6 bases. The V gene lost 6 bases and the J gene lost 4 bases, with 12 bases spanning the gap. In germline, CDR1 is SGHTA, CDR2 FQGTGA. The length of the CDR3 is 13 residues.

The chain couples TRBV7-2 to TRBJ2-1, with TRBD1 matching over 11 bases. The J segment lost 6 bases and the V segment lost 5 bases, leaving 3 bases of the junction unmatched. CDR3 length: 14 amino acids. Germline assignment: CDR1 SGHTA and CDR2 FQGNSA. This CDR3 is CASSVGTGGNEQFF. Written as DNA, the CDR3 is TGTGCCAGCAGCGTAGGGACAGGGGGCAATGAGCAGTTCTTC.

As for this clonotype: A much larger clone differs from this one at a single base, so this may be a read error. CDR3 loop: CSARARRGEQYF. For the CDR3, the DNA is TGCAGTGCTAGAGCGCGCAGAGGGGAACAGTACTTC. The chain is built from TRBV20-1 and TRBJ2-7; tentatively, D is TRBD1 or TRBD2 (5 bases each). This CDR3 is 12 amino acids long. From germline, CDR1 is DFQATT and CDR2 SNEGSKA (reference sequence). V was clipped by 1 base and J by 10 bases, with 14 bases between them.

The chain links TRBV5-6 to TRBJ2-1, with 8 bases fitting TRBD1. The CDR3 sequence is 15 residues long. CDR1 is SGHDT, CDR2 YYEEEE, per germline. The J segment lost 8 bases and the V segment lost 4 bases, leaving 11 bases of the junction unmatched. CDR3 bases: TGTGCCAGCAGCAACCGGGACAGGTTATACGATGAGCAGTTCTTC. As protein: CASSNRDRLYDEQFF.

This clonotype has ten or more counts. This rearrangement joins TRBV25-1 to TRBJ2-7; 8 nucleotides match TRBD1. The CDR3 covers 16 residues. V lost 1 base and J lost 6; bases outside the gene matches: 11. Germline V gene lookup returns CDR1 MGHDK and CDR2 SYGVNS. The CDR3 reads CASSESPGAGGGEQYF. DNA for the CDR3: TGTGCCAGCAGTGAATCTCCTGGGGCAGGGGGCGGCGAGCAGTACTTC.

The chain recombines TRBV7-9 with TRBJ2-7; TRBD1 or TRBD2 may be the D gene (6 bases each). V was shortened by 4 bases and J by 1 base, with 14 bases between the two germline ends. The CDR3 length is 15 residues. CDR1 SEHNR and CDR2 FQNEAQ come from the germline V gene (reference sequence). In DNA, the CDR3 is TGTGCCAGCAGCTCTGGGGGGCGTGGGTCCTACGAGCAGTACTTC. Encoded protein: CASSSGGRGSYEQYF.

This clonotype was detected many times. The V call is TRBV6-5, the J call TRBJ2-7; no clear D gene. Germline loops: CDR1 MNHEY, CDR2 SVGAGI. The CDR3 totals 13 residues. The V end was cut by 0 bases, the J end by 3 bases, with 6 bases between. The CDR3 DNA is TGTGCCAGCAGTTACTCGGGCAGCTACGAGCAGTACTTC. This gives the protein CASSYSGSYEQYF.

Worth noting for this clonotype: A read error may explain this, as a much larger clone is one base away. The chain combines TRBV20-1 with TRBJ1-1; D gene ambiguous. The CDR3 spans 11 residues. V lost 2 bases, J lost 7 bases, and 8 bases lay in between. Germline loops: CDR1 DFQATT, CDR2 SNEGSKA (reference sequence). The CDR3 spells CSARKGFEAFF. The CDR3 nucleotides are TGCAGTGCTAGAAAGGGCTTTGAAGCTTTCTTT.

The sample holds many counts of this clonotype. The genes are TRBV5-6 and TRBJ1-1; D may be TRBD1 (5 bases). The CDR3 is 13 amino acids. Germline V gives CDR1 SGHDT, CDR2 YYEEEE. V lost 1 base and J lost 7, with 11 bases in between. CDR3 region: CASSLIQASEAFF. CDR3 nucleotide sequence: TGTGCCAGCAGCTTGATACAGGCAAGTGAAGCTTTCTTT.

Only a few counts were recorded for this clonotype. This chain joins TRBV19 and TRBJ2-5; D unresolved. The CDR3 runs 13 residues. Germline values: CDR1 LNHDA, CDR2 SQIVND (reference sequence). V was cut by 5 bases and J by 1 base, with 8 bases left in between. The CDR3 DNA sequence: TGTGCCAGTAGTCGGCGACTCCAAGAGACCCAGTACTTC. Its translation: CASSRRLQETQYF.

The chain has TRBV12-3 or TRBV12-4 and TRBJ2-7, with 7 bases identical to TRBD1. The junction had 3 bases not matched to a gene; V was cut back by 2 bases and J by 2 bases. The CDR3 length is 14 residues. The CDR3 protein is CASSLNRGAYEQYF. CDR3 DNA sequence: TGTGCCAGCAGTTTAAACAGGGGAGCCTACGAGCAGTACTTC.

This chain joins TRBV27 and TRBJ1-2, with D tentatively TRBD1 (5 bases). The CDR3 covers 14 residues. CDR1 and CDR2 from the germline V gene are MNHEY and SMNVEV (reference sequence). Trimming removed 0 bases from V and 4 bases from J, with 9 bases in between. In nucleotides, the CDR3 is TGTGCCAGCAGTTTATCGGCAGGGATCTATGGCTACACCTTC. Translation gives CASSLSAGIYGYTF.

In regard to this clonotype: The CDR3 ends on some other residue instead of the conserved phenylalanine or tryptophan, so this is likely a read error. The gene calls are TRBV12-5 and TRBJ1-5, with D unresolved. Looked up from germline, CDR1 is LGHNT and CDR2 is FRNRAP. The CDR3 has 13 residues. V was trimmed by 4 bases and J by 7 bases, leaving 11 bases between them. The CDR3: CASGYSLDQPQHL. In nucleotides, the CDR3 is TGTGCTAGTGGTTACAGCCTGGACCAGCCCCAGCATCTT.

The chain has TRBV19 and TRBJ2-3, with TRBD2 as a possible D gene (7 bases). V was pared by 5 bases and J by 5 bases, with 20 bases between. The CDR3 has 16 amino acids. Germline-derived CDR1 and CDR2 are LNHDA and SQIVND (reference sequence). In nucleotides, the CDR3 is TGTGCCAGTAGTGACTTGGGGGGGGCCCCAGAAGATACGCAGTATTTT. This gives the protein CASSDLGGAPEDTQYF.

This clonotype appeared many times. The CDR3 spells CASSAQGAVNYEQYF. The DNA of the CDR3 is TGCGCCAGCAGCGCACAGGGGGCGGTGAACTACGAGCAGTACTTC. J is TRBJ2-7 and V is TRBV5-1; 9 positions match TRBD1. Germline CDR1 and CDR2: SGHRS and YFSETQ. The length of the CDR3 is 15 residues. Trimming removed 4 bases from V and 3 bases from J; junction bases left unmatched: 8.

This clonotype appeared a few times. V gene TRBV30 combines with J gene TRBJ1-1, with D perhaps matching TRBD1 (5 bases). Germline CDR1 is GTSNPN and CDR2 is SVGIG (reference sequence). The CDR3 has 17 amino acids. V was trimmed by 3 bases and J by 1 base, leaving 21 bases between them. The CDR3 loop is CAWSPVGAYRTNTEAFF. CDR3 in DNA: TGTGCCTGGAGCCCCGTAGGGGCGTACCGAACGAACACTGAAGCTTTCTTT.

This chain links TRBV5-1 with TRBJ2-7, with 10 bases matching TRBD1. In germline, CDR1 is SGHRS, CDR2 YFSETQ. The trim removed 6 bases at V and 0 bases at J, leaving 9 bases unmatched. The CDR3 has 16 residues. CDR3 nucleotides: TGCGCCAGCACCGCAGCGGGGACAGGGGCCTCCTACGAGCAGTACTTC. Translation gives CASTAAGTGASYEQYF.

This clonotype was seen many times. V and J are TRBV5-1 and TRBJ2-5; 7 positions agree with TRBD1. The length of the CDR3 is 15 residues. Germline V gene sequence: CDR1 SGHRS, CDR2 YFSETQ. V lost 4 bases and J lost 1; bases outside the gene matches: 7. CDR3 in amino acids: CASSGRTGPQETQYF. DNA for the CDR3: TGCGCCAGCAGCGGCCGGACAGGACCCCAAGAGACCCAGTACTTC.

This clonotype was found many times. The genes are TRBV7-9 and TRBJ2-2, with TRBD1 as a possible D gene (6 bases). Germline CDR1 SEHNR, CDR2 FQNEAQ (reference sequence). The CDR3 consists of 16 residues. Deletions cut 5 bases from V and 1 base from J, with 14 bases between. CDR3 in DNA: TGTGCCAGCAGCCTAACAGGGCAAAGGAACACCGGGGAGCTGTTTTTT. It is translated as CASSLTGQRNTGELFF. Drawing the rest from reference TRBV7-9 and TRBJ2-2, the complete variable domain is DTGVSQNPRHKITKRGQNVTFRCDPISEHNRLYWYRQTLGQGPEFLTYFQNEAQLEKSRLLSDRFSAERPKGSFSTLEIQRTEQGDSAMYLCASSLTGQRNTGELFFGEGSRLTVL.

This clonotype was observed a handful of times. The gene calls are TRBV5-5 and TRBJ2-2; 8 nucleotides agree with TRBD2. V was pared by 0 bases and J by 5 bases, with 12 bases of the junction left unmatched. This CDR3 is built from 18 residues. The germline V gene encodes CDR1 SGHKS and CDR2 YYEKEE (reference sequence). This CDR3 is CASSLASAGAPGTGELFF. DNA for the CDR3: TGTGCCAGCAGCTTGGCCTCAGCGGGAGCGCCGGGTACCGGGGAGCTGTTTTTT.

The table lists this clonotype with many counts. CDR3 amino acids: CASSGWTGGITEAFF. Here the CDR3 DNA reads TGCGCCAGCAGCGGATGGACAGGGGGAATCACTGAAGCTTTCTTT. The rearrangement links TRBV5-1 to TRBJ1-1, with 10 bases aligning to TRBD1. CDR1 is SGHRS, CDR2 YFSETQ, per germline. The CDR3 contains 15 residues. Germline trimming cut 4 bases from V and 4 bases from J; bases unmatched to any gene: 7.

This clonotype was recorded many times. This chain connects TRBV7-2 to TRBJ2-1, with D unclear. CDR3 size: 17 residues. The ends were cut back, 4 bases at V and 2 bases at J, with 18 bases in the middle. Per the germline V gene, CDR1 is SGHTA and CDR2 is FQGNSA. This CDR3 is CASSSDRSVVPYNEQFF. The CDR3 region has the DNA TGTGCCAGCAGCTCAGACCGATCGGTAGTGCCCTACAATGAGCAGTTCTTC.

In this sample, this clonotype turned up a few times. A much larger clone differs from this one at a single base, so this may be a read error. This sequence joins TRBV7-9 and TRBJ2-1, with 9 nucleotides matching TRBD2. This CDR3 comprises 15 residues. CDR1 and CDR2 (germline): SEHNR, FQNEAQ (reference sequence). Losses at the gene ends were 7 bases for V and 4 bases for J; bases not matched to a gene: 8. Here the CDR3 DNA reads TGTGCCAGCATCTCGCGGGAGGGCCTGTACAATGAGCAGTTCTTC. Translated: CASISREGLYNEQFF. Complete variable domain (other parts from reference TRBV7-9 and TRBJ2-1): DTGVSQNPRHKITKRGQNVTFRCDPISEHNRLYWYRQTLGQGPEFLTYFQNEAQLEKSRLLSDRFSAERPKGSFSTLEIQRTEQGDSAMYLCASISREGLYNEQFFGPGTRLTVL.

This clonotype showed up many times. The chain joins TRBV7-6 to TRBJ2-5; TRBD1 is a possible D gene (5 bases). Germline loops: CDR1 SGHVS, CDR2 FNYEAQ. V was cut by 3 bases and J by 2 bases, with 13 bases left in between. The CDR3 is made up of 15 amino acids. In DNA form, the CDR3 reads TGTGCCAGCAGCTTGTATAGACAGCTTCAAGAGACCCAGTACTTC. Translating gives CASSLYRQLQETQYF. Combining the CDR3 with reference TRBV7-6 and TRBJ2-5 gives the whole variable domain GAGVSQSPRYKVTKRGQDVALRCDPISGHVSLYWYRQALGQGPEFLTYFNYEAQQDKSGLPNDRFSAERPEGSISTLTIQRTEQRDSAMYRCASSLYRQLQETQYFGPGTRLLVL.